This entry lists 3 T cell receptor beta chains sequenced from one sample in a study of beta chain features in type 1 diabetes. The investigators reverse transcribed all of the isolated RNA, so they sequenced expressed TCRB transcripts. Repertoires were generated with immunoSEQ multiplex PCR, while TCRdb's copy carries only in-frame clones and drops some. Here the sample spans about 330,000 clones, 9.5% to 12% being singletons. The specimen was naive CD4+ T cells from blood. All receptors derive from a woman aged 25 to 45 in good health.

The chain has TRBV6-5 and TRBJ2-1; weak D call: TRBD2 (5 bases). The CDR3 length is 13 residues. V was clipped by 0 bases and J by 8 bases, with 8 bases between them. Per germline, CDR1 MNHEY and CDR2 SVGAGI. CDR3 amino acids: CASSYSPGDEQFF. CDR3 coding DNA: TGTGCCAGCAGTTACTCCCCCGGGGATGAGCAGTTCTTC.

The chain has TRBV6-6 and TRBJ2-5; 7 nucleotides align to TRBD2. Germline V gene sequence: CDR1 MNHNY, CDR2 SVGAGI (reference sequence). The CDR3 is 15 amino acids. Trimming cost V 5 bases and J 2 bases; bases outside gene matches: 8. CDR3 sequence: CASSATRGLQETQYF. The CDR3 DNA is TGTGCCAGCAGTGCGACCCGGGGACTACAAGAGACCCAGTACTTC.

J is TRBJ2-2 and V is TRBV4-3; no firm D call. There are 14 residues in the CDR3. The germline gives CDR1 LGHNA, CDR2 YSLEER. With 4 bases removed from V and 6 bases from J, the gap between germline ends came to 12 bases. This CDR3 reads CASSRIEAPGELFF. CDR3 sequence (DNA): TGCGCCAGCAGCCGCATAGAAGCTCCCGGGGAGCTGTTTTTT.